Shown below are 2 T cell receptor beta chains from a single sample sequenced in a study of blood T cell repertoires in COVID-19. Profiled with immunoSEQ multiplex PCR; TCRdb holds only in-frame clones, not every one. The sample has fewer than 200,000 clones; about 83% are singletons. What was sequenced was PBMCs or T cells enriched from blood (not recorded which). The receptors come from a woman aged 25 to 39 who had been exposed to COVID-19.

The chain recombines TRBV7-8 with TRBJ2-1; 7 nucleotides match TRBD1. CDR1 SGHVS and CDR2 FQNEAQ come from the germline V gene. V lost 0 bases and J lost 2; bases outside the gene matches: 10. The CDR3 has 18 amino acids. CDR3 bases: TGTGCCAGCAGCTTAGCTCGGGCGACAGGGAACACCTACAATGAGCAGTTCTTC. Translated: CASSLARATGNTYNEQFF.

The chain couples TRBV2 to TRBJ1-6; possibly TRBD1 for D (6 bases). CDR1 and CDR2 from the germline V gene are SNHLY and FYNNEI. Trimming stripped 4 bases from V and 10 bases from J, with 20 bases between. The CDR3 consists of 16 residues. CDR3 protein: CASSGHREGVLSPLHF. Written as DNA, the CDR3 is TGTGCCAGCAGTGGACACAGGGAGGGTGTTCTGTCACCCCTCCACTTT.